This T cell receptor beta chain derives from a study of identical twins. General observations from the study: Twins shared beta out-of-frame sequences in excess, but this excess was weaker. In cord blood, abundant beta clonotypes had fewer insertions; memory showed no trend. Out-of-frame alpha sequences shared by twins showed excess low generation probability.

At least ten counts were recorded for this clonotype. As yet, its antigen is unknown. Per germline, CDR1 LGHDT and CDR2 YNNKEL (reference sequence). The CDR3 runs 11 residues. The V and J ends lost 0 bases and 4 bases respectively, with 0 bases between them. TCRdb independently ran MiXCR on the 5' RACE reads; one entry per CDR3 protein. In the table there are a few hundred thousand distinct CDR3 sequences, 8.5% to 10% of which are singletons. The clonotype comes from a woman in her forties or fifties in good health. V gene TRBV3-1 combines with J gene TRBJ2-5; D uncertain. The sequenced sample consisted of naive T cells sorted from blood. CDR3 nucleotide sequence: TGTGCCAGCAGCCAAGAAGAGACCCAGTACTTC. Translating gives CASSQEETQYF.